This TCR beta chain emerged from a study of cytomegalovirus exposure and HLA in healthy donors. This PCR relied on a set of 60 Vbeta primers and 13 Jbeta primers. Measured with immunoSEQ multiplex PCR; TCRdb has only the in-frame clones, and not every one. This sample has about 160,000 clones, with about three quarters found just once. Study-level points and caveats: Evidence from a later analysis indicated that most CMV-associated TCR beta chains looked HLA-restricted.

Remarks on this clone: The antigen is undetermined.

Germline lookup yields CDR1 MNHNY and CDR2 SVGAGI (reference sequence). Germline trimming cut 5 bases from V and 2 bases from J; bases unmatched to any gene: 11. The CDR3 has 16 residues. The genes are TRBV6-6 and TRBJ1-1; 7 nucleotides match TRBD1. The sequence came from a woman under 40 in good health and CMV-seronegative. Sequenced input: PBMCs. CDR3 sequence: CASSTPLTGVNTEAFF. CDR3 nucleotides: TGTGCCAGCAGTACCCCCCTAACAGGGGTTAACACTGAAGCTTTCTTT.